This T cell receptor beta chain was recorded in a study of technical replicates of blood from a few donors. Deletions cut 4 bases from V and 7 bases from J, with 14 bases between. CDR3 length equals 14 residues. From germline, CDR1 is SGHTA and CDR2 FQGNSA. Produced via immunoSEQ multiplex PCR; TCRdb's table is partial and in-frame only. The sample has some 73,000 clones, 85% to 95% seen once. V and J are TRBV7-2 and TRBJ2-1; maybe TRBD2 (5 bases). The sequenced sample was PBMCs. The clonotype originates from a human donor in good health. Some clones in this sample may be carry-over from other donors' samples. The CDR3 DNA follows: TGTGCCAGCAGCTCCAGGAGTGGGAGAAATGAGCAGTTCTTC. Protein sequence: CASSSRSGRNEQFF.